Presented here are 26 T cell receptor beta chains from one specimen sequenced in a study of radiotherapy plus CTLA-4 blockade in lung cancer. Here immunoSEQ multiplex PCR was the method, and the copy in TCRdb shows in-frame clones only, minus some. Among tens of thousands of clones listed, roughly three quarters were seen once. The material was peripheral blood, obtained from a patient treated with radiotherapy plus ipilimumab. The receptors were sampled from a human donor with non-small cell lung cancer whose response to radiotherapy plus ipilimumab could not be evaluated.

This rearrangement joins TRBV5-1 to TRBJ1-6; possibly TRBD1 for D (5 bases). From germline, CDR1 is SGHRS and CDR2 YFSETQ. CDR3 size: 14 residues. Trimming pared 2 bases from V and 8 bases from J, leaving 11 bases between. The DNA of the CDR3 is TGCGCCAGCAGCTTTACTGGGGGGGATTCACCCCTCCACTTT. Encoded protein: CASSFTGGDSPLHF.

CDR3 residues: CASTKVAGNEQFF. CDR3 bases: TGTGCCAGTACAAAGGTAGCGGGGAATGAGCAGTTCTTC. The chain links TRBV19 to TRBJ2-1; 8 bases line up with TRBD2. V shed 7 bases, J shed 7 bases, and the junction held 6 bases outside the gene matches. The CDR3 spans 13 residues. Germline CDR1 is LNHDA and CDR2 is SQIVND (reference sequence).

This sequence joins TRBV28 and TRBJ2-1, with 7 nucleotides matching TRBD1. Trimming at V came to 5 bases and at J to 4 bases, leaving 11 bases not matched to a gene. Germline-derived CDR1 and CDR2 are MDHEN and SYDVKM. This CDR3 has 16 residues. The CDR3 spells CASSPPTGWGYNEQFF. The CDR3 DNA sequence: TGTGCCAGCAGTCCACCGACAGGGTGGGGGTACAATGAGCAGTTCTTC.

This clone has only a few counts. This chain connects TRBV19 to TRBJ1-4; D gene unclear. V was trimmed by 11 bases and J by 8 bases, leaving 12 bases between them. Germline-derived CDR1 and CDR2 are LNHDA and SQIVND (reference sequence). This CDR3 comprises 11 residues. CDR3 sequence (DNA): TGTGCCGGAGGAGCCCGGGAAAAACTGTTTTTT. It encodes CAGGAREKLFF. The full variable domain, its missing parts supplied by reference TRBV19 and TRBJ1-4, is DGGITQSPKYLFRKEGQNVTLSCEQNLNHDAMYWYRQDPGQGLRLIYYSQIVNDFQKGDIAEGYSVSREKKESFPLTVTSAQKNPTAFYLCAGGAREKLFFGSGTQLSVL.

The genes are TRBV29-1 and TRBJ1-2; 12 bases are a match to TRBD1. The V gene's germline CDR1 is SQVTM and CDR2 ANQGSEA. This CDR3 is built from 16 residues. The V segment lost 7 bases and the J segment 4 bases; nucleotides outside the gene matches: 13. CDR3 sequence reads: CSGGSGTGGYLYGYTF. The CDR3 nucleotides read TGCAGCGGGGGTTCCGGGACAGGGGGCTACCTCTATGGCTACACCTTC.

The chain employs TRBV7-2 and TRBJ2-5, with TRBD2 identical over 7 bases. The CDR3 is 13 amino acids. V lost 11 bases to trimming and J lost 4 bases; unmatched junction nucleotides: 10. CDR1 and CDR2 from the germline V gene are SGHTA and FQGNSA. CDR3 sequence reads: CAGRRGVRETQYF. The CDR3 DNA reads TGTGCCGGTCGCCGGGGGGTCCGAGAGACCCAGTACTTC.

This clone has only one observation. V usage is TRBV9 and J usage is TRBJ2-7, with a weak D call TRBD2 (5 bases). From germline, CDR1 is SGDLS and CDR2 YYNGEE. The V end lost 2 bases, the J end lost 1 base, and 13 bases lay between the germline ends. The CDR3 length is 15 residues. As DNA, the CDR3 is TGTGCCAGCAGCGTTGGAGGAAGCGCGTCCTACGAGCAGTACTTC. This gives the protein CASSVGGSASYEQYF.

This clone was seen once. The rearrangement links TRBV7-6 to TRBJ2-7, with 11 bases that match TRBD2. The V and J ends lost 4 bases and 3 bases, in that order; junction bases with no gene match: 2. The CDR3 covers 14 residues. Germline V gives CDR1 SGHVS, CDR2 FNYEAQ. The CDR3 DNA is TGTGCCAGCAGCTCAACTAGCGGGGGCTACGAGCAGTACTTC. Translating it yields CASSSTSGGYEQYF.

The V call is TRBV28, the J call TRBJ1-1; 7 bases are a match to TRBD1. Trimming at V came to 3 bases and at J to 3 bases, leaving 16 bases not matched to a gene. The germline V gene encodes CDR1 MDHEN and CDR2 SYDVKM. The CDR3 totals 18 residues. DNA for the CDR3: TGTGCCAGCAGTTTTCCCCGGACAGGAGTCTTAGTCTACACTGAAGCTTTCTTT. This codes for CASSFPRTGVLVYTEAFF.

The chain carries TRBV18 and TRBJ2-7, with D possibly matching TRBD1 (5 bases). The CDR3 has 13 residues. The V end lost 3 bases, the J end lost 3 bases, and 9 bases lay between the germline ends. The germline CDR1 and CDR2 sequences are KGHSH and LQKENI. The CDR3 DNA reads TGTGCCAGCTCACCTCAGGGTAACTACGAGCAGTACTTC. It yields the protein CASSPQGNYEQYF.

V usage is TRBV5-1 and J usage is TRBJ2-5, with D perhaps TRBD1 (5 bases). CDR3 length: 15 amino acids. V lost 4 bases, J lost 2 bases, and 15 bases lay in between. Germline V lookup: CDR1 SGHRS, CDR2 YFSETQ. CDR3: CASSNARVGQETQYF. CDR3 nucleotide sequence: TGCGCCAGCAGCAACGCCAGGGTGGGGCAAGAGACCCAGTACTTC.

The rearrangement uses TRBV28 and TRBJ1-6; D remains ambiguous. The V gene's germline CDR1 is MDHEN and CDR2 SYDVKM. CDR3 size: 12 residues. The V gene lost 2 bases and the J gene lost 12 bases, with 8 bases spanning the gap. This chain's CDR3 is CASSLTPRPLHF. Here the CDR3 DNA reads TGTGCCAGCAGTTTAACCCCGCGACCCCTCCACTTT.

The chain links TRBV27 to TRBJ2-7, with 7 bases fitting TRBD2. Germline trimming cut 5 bases from V and 2 bases from J; bases unmatched to any gene: 12. Per the germline V gene, CDR1 is MNHEY and CDR2 is SMNVEV (reference sequence). The CDR3 is made up of 16 amino acids. The CDR3 DNA reads as TGTGCCAGCAGTCCCTCGCGAGCGGGACTAACCTACGAGCAGTACTTC. Encoded protein: CASSPSRAGLTYEQYF.

The rearrangement uses TRBV30 and TRBJ2-3; TRBD2 matches 7 bases. The V gene end was trimmed by 5 bases and the J gene end by 3 bases; junction bases not matched to a gene: 11. The CDR3 is 15 amino acids. Looked up from germline, CDR1 is GTSNPN and CDR2 is SVGIG (reference sequence). The CDR3 coding sequence is TGTGCCTGGGCGCTAGGGGTAGCGGGTACAGATACGCAGTATTTT. As protein: CAWALGVAGTDTQYF.

In DNA, the CDR3 is TGTGCCAGCAGCTTCCCTAAAGGACAGGGGACAACCTTATACAATGAGCAGTTCTTC. It yields the protein CASSFPKGQGTTLYNEQFF. The rearrangement links TRBV7-6 to TRBJ2-1, with 9 bases matching TRBD1. The germline V gene has CDR1 SGHVS and CDR2 FNYEAQ. Germline trimming cut 3 bases from V and 4 bases from J; bases unmatched to any gene: 16. This CDR3 region has 19 residues.

The rearrangement joins TRBV7-3 to TRBJ2-1; 7 bases map to TRBD2. The V gene end was trimmed by 3 bases and the J gene end by 6 bases; junction bases not matched to a gene: 8. The CDR3 runs to 15 residues. Germline CDR1 is SGHTA and CDR2 is FQGTGA. The CDR3, as DNA: TGTGCCAGCAGCTTGGGGGGGGGACGTCTCAATGAGCAGTTCTTC. Its protein product is CASSLGGGRLNEQFF.

This clone appeared once. The chain employs TRBV6-1 and TRBJ1-1; tentative D call: TRBD1 (6 bases). Germline V CDR1 and CDR2: MNHNS, SASEGT. CDR3 length equals 18 residues. Deletions cut 3 bases from V and 1 base from J, with 21 bases between. CDR3 in DNA: TGTGCCAGCAGTGATAGAGGGGGGGGACTCCAGGGGAACACTGAAGCTTTCTTT. This encodes CASSDRGGGLQGNTEAFF.

The genes are TRBV27 and TRBJ2-3; D gene unclear. The CDR3 loop spans 13 amino acids. Per the germline V gene, CDR1 is MNHEY and CDR2 is SMNVEV (reference sequence). V lost 6 bases to trimming and J lost 5 bases, with 12 bases between them. The DNA for the CDR3 is TGTGCCAGCAGCCGAGAAGCGAAAGATACGCAGTATTTT. This codes for CASSREAKDTQYF.

This clone was picked up a small number of times. This chain uses TRBV30 with TRBJ2-3; TRBD2 agrees at 9 bases. The CDR3 has 14 amino acids. CDR1 and CDR2 from the germline V gene are GTSNPN and SVGIG (reference sequence). V gave up 8 bases and J gave up 2 bases; unmatched junction bases: 8. The CDR3 loop is CASDSGGTTDTQYF. In DNA, the CDR3 is TGTGCCAGCGACAGCGGGGGGACCACAGATACGCAGTATTTT.

This rearrangement joins TRBV11-3 to TRBJ2-3; D unresolved. The CDR3 extends over 14 amino acids. The V end lost 3 bases, the J end lost 0 bases, and 7 bases lay between the germline ends. Germline lookup yields CDR1 SGHNT and CDR2 YENEEA. This chain's CDR3 is CASSFDGSTDTQYF. In DNA form, the CDR3 reads TGTGCCAGCAGCTTTGACGGGAGCACAGATACGCAGTATTTT.

The rearrangement links TRBV18 to TRBJ1-1; TRBD1 matches 8 bases. The CDR3 has 15 amino acids. The J segment lost 3 bases and the V segment lost 3 bases, leaving 6 bases of the junction unmatched. Germline V gives CDR1 KGHSH, CDR2 LQKENI. The CDR3 DNA reads as TGTGCCAGCTCACCCGCACAGGGGGGGTACACTGAAGCTTTCTTT. Amino acid sequence: CASSPAQGGYTEAFF.

J is TRBJ2-7 and V is TRBV18; D perhaps matches TRBD2 (5 bases). This CDR3 region has 14 residues. Germline lookup yields CDR1 KGHSH and CDR2 LQKENI. Trimming removed 5 bases at V and 2 bases at J, with 13 bases between. The CDR3 DNA is TGTGCCAGCTCATATTCCAGGACTGCCTACGAGCAGTACTTC. It yields the protein CASSYSRTAYEQYF.

The V and J genes are TRBV28 and TRBJ2-7; a possible D gene is TRBD2 (6 bases). Trimming shortened V by 6 bases and J by 3 bases, and 15 bases separated the two germline ends. Germline assignment: CDR1 MDHEN and CDR2 SYDVKM. The CDR3 has 14 residues. CDR3 loop: CASSLTGGVYEQYF. CDR3 sequence (DNA): TGTGCCAGCAGCCTAACCGGAGGGGTCTACGAGCAGTACTTC.

This chain links TRBV5-1 with TRBJ2-3; no definite D call. Trimming pared 0 bases from V and 0 bases from J, leaving 11 bases between. There are 16 residues in the CDR3. Germline V gene sequence: CDR1 SGHRS, CDR2 YFSETQ. CDR3 in DNA: TGCGCCAGCAGCTTGGCGCGCGTAGCTAGCACAGATACGCAGTATTTT. It yields the protein CASSLARVASTDTQYF.

In nucleotides, the CDR3 is TGTGCCAGCAGCCACGGAATCCGGGACAGGGCCTACGAGCAGTACTTC. Translating gives CASSHGIRDRAYEQYF. V gene TRBV4-2 combines with J gene TRBJ2-5; 9 nucleotides align to TRBD1. Gene TRBJ2-7 matches the end of the DNA better, so the J call may be wrong. The germline V gene has CDR1 LGHNA and CDR2 YNFKEQ. This CDR3 contains 16 residues.

This sequence joins TRBV19 and TRBJ1-1; D remains ambiguous. The ends were cut back, 4 bases at V and 5 bases at J, with 11 bases in the middle. CDR3 length: 13 amino acids. Germline loops: CDR1 LNHDA, CDR2 SQIVND (reference sequence). The CDR3 sequence is CASSSMGGTEAFF. The DNA of the CDR3 is TGTGCCAGTAGTAGTATGGGAGGAACTGAAGCTTTCTTT.